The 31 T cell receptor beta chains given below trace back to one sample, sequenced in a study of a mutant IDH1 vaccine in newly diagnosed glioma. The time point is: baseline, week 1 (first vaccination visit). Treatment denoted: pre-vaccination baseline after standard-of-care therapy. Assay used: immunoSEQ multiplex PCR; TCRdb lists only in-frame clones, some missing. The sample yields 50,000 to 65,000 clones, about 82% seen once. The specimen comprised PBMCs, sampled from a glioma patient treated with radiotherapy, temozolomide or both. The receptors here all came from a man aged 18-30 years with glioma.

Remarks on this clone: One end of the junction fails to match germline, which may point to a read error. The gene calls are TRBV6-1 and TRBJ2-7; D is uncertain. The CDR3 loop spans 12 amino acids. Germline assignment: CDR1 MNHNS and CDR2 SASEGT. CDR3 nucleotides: TGTGCCAGCAGTCTTGACTCCGACGAGCAGTACTTC. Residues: CASSLDSDEQYF.

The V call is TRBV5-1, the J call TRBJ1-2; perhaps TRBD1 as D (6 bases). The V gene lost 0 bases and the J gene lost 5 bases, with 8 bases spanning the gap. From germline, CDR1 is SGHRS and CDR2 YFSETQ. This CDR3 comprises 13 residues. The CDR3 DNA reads TGCGCCAGCAGCTTGGGGGGGACATATGGCTACACCTTC. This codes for CASSLGGTYGYTF. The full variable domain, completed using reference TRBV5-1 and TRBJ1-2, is KAGVTQTPRYLIKTRGQQVTLSCSPISGHRSVSWYQQTPGQGLQFLFEYFSETQRNKGNFPGRFSGRQFSNSRSEMNVSTLELGDSALYLCASSLGGTYGYTFGSGTRLTVV.

DNA of the CDR3: TGTGCCATCAGTGAGTCCCAGACAGTAACTTTCTTT. This codes for CAISESQTVTFF. The chain is built from TRBV10-3 and TRBJ1-1; TRBD1 might be the D (5 bases). The CDR3 consists of 12 residues. Per the germline V gene, CDR1 is ENHRY and CDR2 is SYGVKD. Trimming pared 0 bases from V and 12 bases from J, leaving 11 bases between.

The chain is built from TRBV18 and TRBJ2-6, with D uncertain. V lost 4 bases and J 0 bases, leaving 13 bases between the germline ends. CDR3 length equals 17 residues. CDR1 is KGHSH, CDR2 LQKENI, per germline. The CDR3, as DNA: TGTGCCAGCTCACACTTAGCTGTTATCTCTGGGGCCAACGTCCTGACTTTC. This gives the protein CASSHLAVISGANVLTF.

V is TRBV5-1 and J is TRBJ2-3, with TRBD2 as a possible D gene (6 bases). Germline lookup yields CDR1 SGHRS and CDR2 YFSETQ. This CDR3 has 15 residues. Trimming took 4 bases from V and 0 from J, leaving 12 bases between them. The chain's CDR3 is CASSPGGTSTDTQYF. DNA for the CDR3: TGCGCCAGCAGCCCTGGCGGGACTAGCACAGATACGCAGTATTTT.

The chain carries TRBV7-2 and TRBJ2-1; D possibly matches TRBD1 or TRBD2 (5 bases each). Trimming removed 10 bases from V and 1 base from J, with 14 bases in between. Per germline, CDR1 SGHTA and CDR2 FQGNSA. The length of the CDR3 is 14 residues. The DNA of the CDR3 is TGTGCCACCTGTGGGGACCCATCCTACAATGAGCAGTTCTTC. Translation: CATCGDPSYNEQFF.

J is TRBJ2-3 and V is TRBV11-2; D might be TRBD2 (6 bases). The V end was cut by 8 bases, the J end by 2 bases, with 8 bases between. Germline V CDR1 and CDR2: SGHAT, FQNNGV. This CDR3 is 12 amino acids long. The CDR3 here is CASGGLTDTQYF. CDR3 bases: TGTGCCAGCGGGGGACTCACAGATACGCAGTATTTT.

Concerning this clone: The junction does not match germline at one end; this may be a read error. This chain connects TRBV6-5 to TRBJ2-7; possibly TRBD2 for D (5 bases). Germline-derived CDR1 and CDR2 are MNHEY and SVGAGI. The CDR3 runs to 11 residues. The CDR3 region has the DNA TGTGCCAGCAGTTACCGTAACCTGGACTTTTTC. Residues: CASSYRNLDFF.

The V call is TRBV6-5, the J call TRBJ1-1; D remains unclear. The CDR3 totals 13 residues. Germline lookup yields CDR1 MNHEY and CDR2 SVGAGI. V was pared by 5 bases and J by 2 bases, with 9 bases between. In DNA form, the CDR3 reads TGTGCCAGCAGTCAACAGAGTAACACTGAAGCTTTCTTT. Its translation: CASSQQSNTEAFF.

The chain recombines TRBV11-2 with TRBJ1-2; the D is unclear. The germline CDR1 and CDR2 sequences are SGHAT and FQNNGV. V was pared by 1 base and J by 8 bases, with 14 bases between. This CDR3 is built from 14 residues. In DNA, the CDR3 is TGTGCCAGCAGCTTAGGGCAGGCCGTCGACGGCTACACCTTC. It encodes CASSLGQAVDGYTF.

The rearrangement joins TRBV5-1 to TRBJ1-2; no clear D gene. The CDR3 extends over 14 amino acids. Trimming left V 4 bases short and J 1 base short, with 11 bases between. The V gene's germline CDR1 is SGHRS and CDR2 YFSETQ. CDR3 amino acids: CASSPRTLNYGYTF. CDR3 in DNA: TGCGCCAGCAGCCCCAGGACCCTTAACTATGGCTACACCTTC. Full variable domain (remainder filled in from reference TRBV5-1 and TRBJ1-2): KAGVTQTPRYLIKTRGQQVTLSCSPISGHRSVSWYQQTPGQGLQFLFEYFSETQRNKGNFPGRFSGRQFSNSRSEMNVSTLELGDSALYLCASSPRTLNYGYTFGSGTRLTVV.

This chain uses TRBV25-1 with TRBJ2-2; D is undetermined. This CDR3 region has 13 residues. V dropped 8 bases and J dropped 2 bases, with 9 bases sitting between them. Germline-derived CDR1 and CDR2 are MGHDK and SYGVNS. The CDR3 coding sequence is TGTGCCAGCCAGTGGGGAAACACCGGGGAGCTGTTTTTT. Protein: CASQWGNTGELFF.

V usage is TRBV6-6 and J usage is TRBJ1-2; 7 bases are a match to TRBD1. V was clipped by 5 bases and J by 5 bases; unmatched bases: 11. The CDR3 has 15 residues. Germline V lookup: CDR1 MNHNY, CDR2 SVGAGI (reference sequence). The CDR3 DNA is TGTGCCAGCAGTCCGAAATGGGACAGAGGGTATGGCTACACCTTC. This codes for CASSPKWDRGYGYTF.

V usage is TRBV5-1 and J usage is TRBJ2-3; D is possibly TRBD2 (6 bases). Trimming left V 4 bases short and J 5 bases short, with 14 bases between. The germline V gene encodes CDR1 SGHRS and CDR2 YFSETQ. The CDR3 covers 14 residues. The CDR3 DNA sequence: TGCGCCAGCAGCCTGGGGGGATCAGGAGATACGCAGTATTTT. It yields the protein CASSLGGSGDTQYF.

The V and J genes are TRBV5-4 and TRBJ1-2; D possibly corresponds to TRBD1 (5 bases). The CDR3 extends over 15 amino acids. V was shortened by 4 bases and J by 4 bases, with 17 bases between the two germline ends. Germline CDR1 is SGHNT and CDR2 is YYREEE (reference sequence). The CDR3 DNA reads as TGTGCCAGCAGCGCCGGGGACGTAGCTTTCTATGGCTACACCTTC. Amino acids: CASSAGDVAFYGYTF.

CDR3 amino acids: CASSLSRAGYTF. Here the CDR3 DNA reads TGTGCCAGCAGCTTATCCCGGGCTGGCTACACCTTC. The chain uses TRBV7-9 and TRBJ1-2; D not resolved. In germline, CDR1 is SEHNR, CDR2 FQNEAQ (reference sequence). V lost 2 bases, J lost 7 bases, and 8 bases lay in between. The CDR3 length is 12 residues. The variable domain in full, with the rest retrieved from reference TRBV7-9 and TRBJ1-2, is DTGVSQNPRHKITKRGQNVTFRCDPISEHNRLYWYRQTLGQGPEFLTYFQNEAQLEKSRLLSDRFSAERPKGSFSTLEIQRTEQGDSAMYLCASSLSRAGYTFGSGTRLTVV.

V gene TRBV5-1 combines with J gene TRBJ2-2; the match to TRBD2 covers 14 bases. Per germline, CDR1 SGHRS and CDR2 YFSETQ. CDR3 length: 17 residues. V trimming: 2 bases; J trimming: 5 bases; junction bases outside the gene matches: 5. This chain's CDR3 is CASSFLGLAGGTGELFF. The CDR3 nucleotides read TGCGCCAGCAGCTTCCTAGGACTAGCGGGAGGTACCGGGGAGCTGTTTTTT.

CDR3 DNA sequence: TGTGCCAGCAGTGACGGGAGCACAGATACGCAGTATTTT. This sequence encodes CASSDGSTDTQYF. The V gene is TRBV6-4, the J gene TRBJ2-3; D gene uncertain. Germline V gene lookup returns CDR1 MRHNA and CDR2 SNTAGT. Deletions cut 2 bases from V and 0 bases from J, with 3 bases between. There are 13 residues in the CDR3.

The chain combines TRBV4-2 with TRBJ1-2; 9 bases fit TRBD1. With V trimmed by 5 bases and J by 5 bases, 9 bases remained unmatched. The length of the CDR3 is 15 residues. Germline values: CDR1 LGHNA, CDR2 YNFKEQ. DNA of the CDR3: TGTGCCAGCAGCTACCAACCGGGACAGGGATATGGCTACACCTTC. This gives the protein CASSYQPGQGYGYTF.

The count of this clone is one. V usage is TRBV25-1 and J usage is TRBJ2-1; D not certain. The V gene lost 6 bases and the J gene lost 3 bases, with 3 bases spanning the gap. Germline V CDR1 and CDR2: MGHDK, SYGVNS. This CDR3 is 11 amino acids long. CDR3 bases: TGTGCCAGCAGCCACTACAATGAGCAGTTCTTC. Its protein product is CASSHYNEQFF. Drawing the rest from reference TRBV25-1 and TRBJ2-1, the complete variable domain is EADIYQTPRYLVIGTGKKITLECSQTMGHDKMYWYQQDPGMELHLIHYSYGVNSTEKGDLSSESTVSRIRTEHFPLTLESARPSHTSQYLCASSHYNEQFFGPGTRLTVL.

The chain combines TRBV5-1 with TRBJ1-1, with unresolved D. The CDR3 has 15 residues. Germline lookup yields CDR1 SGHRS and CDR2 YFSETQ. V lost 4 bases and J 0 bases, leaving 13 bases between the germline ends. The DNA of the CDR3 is TGCGCCAGCAGCCTAGGAATCAGCATGAACACTGAAGCTTTCTTT. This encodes CASSLGISMNTEAFF.

CDR3 in amino acids: CASSSGQGRWEKLFF. DNA of the CDR3: TGCGCCAGCAGCTCGGGACAGGGGCGTTGGGAAAAACTGTTTTTT. The J gene is TRBJ1-4, the V gene TRBV5-1, with TRBD1 identical over 10 bases. Unmatched junction bases numbered 7, after V lost 3 bases and J lost 8 bases. Germline V gives CDR1 SGHRS, CDR2 YFSETQ. This CDR3 contains 15 residues.

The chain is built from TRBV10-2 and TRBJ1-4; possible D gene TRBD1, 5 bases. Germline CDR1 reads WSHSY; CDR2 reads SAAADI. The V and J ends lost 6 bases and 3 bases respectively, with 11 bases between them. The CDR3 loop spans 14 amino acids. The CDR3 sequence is CASSPRGSNEKLFF. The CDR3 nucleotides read TGCGCCAGCAGCCCGAGGGGATCTAATGAAAAACTGTTTTTT.

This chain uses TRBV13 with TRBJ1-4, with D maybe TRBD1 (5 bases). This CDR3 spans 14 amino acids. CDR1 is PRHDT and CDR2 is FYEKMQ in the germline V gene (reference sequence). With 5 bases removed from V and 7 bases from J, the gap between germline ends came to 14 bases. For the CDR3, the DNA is TGTGCCAGCAGCCAACCGACAGCGGGTGAAAAACTGTTTTTT. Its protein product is CASSQPTAGEKLFF.

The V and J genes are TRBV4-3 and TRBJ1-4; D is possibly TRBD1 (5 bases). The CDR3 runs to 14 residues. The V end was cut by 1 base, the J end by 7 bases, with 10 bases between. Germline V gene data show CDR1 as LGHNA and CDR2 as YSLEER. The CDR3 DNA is TGCGCCAGCAGCCAAGGGGGCCAGAGTGAAAAACTGTTTTTT. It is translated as CASSQGGQSEKLFF.

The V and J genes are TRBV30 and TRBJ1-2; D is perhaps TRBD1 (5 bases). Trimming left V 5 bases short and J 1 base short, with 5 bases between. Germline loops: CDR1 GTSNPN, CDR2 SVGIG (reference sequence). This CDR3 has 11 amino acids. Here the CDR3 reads CAWGHNYGYTF. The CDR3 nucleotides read TGTGCCTGGGGACATAACTATGGCTACACCTTC.

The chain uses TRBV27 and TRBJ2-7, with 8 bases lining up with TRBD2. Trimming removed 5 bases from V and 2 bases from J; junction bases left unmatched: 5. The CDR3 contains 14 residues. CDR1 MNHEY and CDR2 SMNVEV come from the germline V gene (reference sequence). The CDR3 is CASSLTSAAYEQYF. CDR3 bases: TGTGCCAGCAGTCTGACTAGCGCTGCCTACGAGCAGTACTTC.

CDR3 protein: CASSVNEGATNEKLFF. The CDR3 DNA reads as TGTGCCAGCAGCGTAAATGAAGGCGCAACTAATGAAAAACTGTTTTTT. V gene TRBV9 combines with J gene TRBJ1-4; D ambiguous. Per the germline V gene, CDR1 is SGDLS and CDR2 is YYNGEE. This CDR3 spans 16 amino acids. V shed 1 base and J shed 0 bases, with 10 bases lying between them.

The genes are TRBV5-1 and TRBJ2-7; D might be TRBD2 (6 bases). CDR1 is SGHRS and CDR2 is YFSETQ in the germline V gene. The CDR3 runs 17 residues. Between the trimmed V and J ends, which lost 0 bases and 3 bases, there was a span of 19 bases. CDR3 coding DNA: TGCGCCAGCAGCTTGGGATCCGGGGGTAAGATTGTCTACGAGCAGTACTTC. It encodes CASSLGSGGKIVYEQYF.

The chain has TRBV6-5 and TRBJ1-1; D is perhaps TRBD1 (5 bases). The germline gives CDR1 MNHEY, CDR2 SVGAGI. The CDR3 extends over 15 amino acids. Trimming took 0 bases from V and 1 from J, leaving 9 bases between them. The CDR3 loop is CASSYSGRQNTEAFF. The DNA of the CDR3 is TGTGCCAGCAGTTACTCGGGGCGCCAGAACACTGAAGCTTTCTTT.

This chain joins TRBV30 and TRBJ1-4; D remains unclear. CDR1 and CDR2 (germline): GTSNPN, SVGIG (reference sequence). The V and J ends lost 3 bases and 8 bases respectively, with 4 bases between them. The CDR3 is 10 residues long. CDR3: CAWRGEKLFF. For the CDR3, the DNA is TGTGCCTGGAGGGGGGAAAAACTGTTTTTT.